Listed below are T cell receptor beta chains from one sample, sequenced in a study of T cell responses to AZD1222 COVID-19 vaccine. Profiling relied on immunoSEQ multiplex PCR, and the TCRdb table lists in-frame clones only, not all of them. Here the sample spans around 140,000 clones, approximately 92% being singletons. The sequencing here drew on peripheral blood, taken 28 days after the second AZD1222 dose. The receptors originated from an adult who received the AZD1222 COVID-19 vaccine. CDR3s include the opening cysteine and the closing phenylalanine or tryptophan. The D gene is left open where the match is weak. Some rows mark clone size as missing; the rest say once, few, many or name a class of expanded clone.

abundance: .
d_gene: .
j_gene: TRBJ2-1
v_gene: TRBV5-4
CDR3aa: CASSIRDGNEQFF
CDR3nt: TGTGCCAGCAGCATCCGGGACGGCAATGAGCAGTTCTTC

abundance: .
d_gene: TRBD1
j_gene: TRBJ2-3
v_gene: TRBV6-2/TRBV6-3
CDR3aa: CASSPQGAVTDTQYF
CDR3nt: TGTGCCAGCAGTCCCCAGGGGGCCGTCACAGATACGCAGTATTTT

abundance: .
d_gene: .
j_gene: TRBJ1-2
v_gene: TRBV28
CDR3aa: CASSPPDSRNGYTF
CDR3nt: TGTGCCAGCAGTCCCCCCGACAGTAGGAATGGCTACACCTTC

abundance: .
d_gene: TRBD2
j_gene: TRBJ2-1
v_gene: TRBV7-8
CDR3aa: CASSSSGLSYNEQFF
CDR3nt: TGTGCCAGCAGCTCTAGCGGTTTATCCTACAATGAGCAGTTCTTC

abundance: .
d_gene: .
j_gene: TRBJ1-6
v_gene: TRBV28
CDR3aa: CASFSGAGSPLHF
CDR3nt: TGTGCCAGCTTCTCGGGGGCTGGGTCACCCCTCCACTTT

abundance: .
d_gene: TRBD1
j_gene: TRBJ1-5
v_gene: TRBV28
CDR3aa: CASRGQGFQPQHF
CDR3nt: TGTGCCAGCAGAGGACAGGGGTTTCAGCCCCAGCATTTT

abundance: .
d_gene: .
j_gene: TRBJ1-3
v_gene: TRBV3-1/TRBV3-2
CDR3aa: CASSQDSMRGNTIYF
CDR3nt: TGTGCCAGCAGCCAAGATAGTATGAGGGGAAACACCATATATTTT

abundance: once
d_gene: .
j_gene: TRBJ2-7
v_gene: TRBV6-2/TRBV6-3
CDR3aa: CASSYSSYEQYF
CDR3nt: TGTGCCAGCAGTTACTCGTCCTACGAGCAGTACTTC

abundance: .
d_gene: TRBD1
j_gene: TRBJ2-2
v_gene: TRBV11-3
CDR3aa: CASSLGAGGRTGELFF
CDR3nt: TGTGCCAGCAGCTTAGGGGCAGGGGGTAGGACCGGGGAGCTGTTTTTT

abundance: .
d_gene: .
j_gene: TRBJ2-6
v_gene: TRBV5-1
CDR3aa: CASSLGLVPGANVLTF
CDR3nt: TGCGCCAGCAGCTTGGGGCTCGTACCCGGGGCCAACGTCCTGACTTTC

abundance: .
d_gene: .
j_gene: TRBJ1-1
v_gene: TRBV30
CDR3aa: CAWTDYMNTEAFF
CDR3nt: TGTGCCTGGACAGACTACATGAACACTGAAGCTTTCTTT

abundance: .
d_gene: .
j_gene: TRBJ1-3
v_gene: TRBV4-2
CDR3aa: CASSQGANTIYF
CDR3nt: TGTGCCAGCAGCCAAGGGGCGAACACCATATATTTT

abundance: .
d_gene: .
j_gene: TRBJ2-1
v_gene: TRBV19
CDR3aa: CASSIVGGPYEQFF
CDR3nt: TGTGCCAGTAGTATAGTAGGCGGACCCTATGAGCAGTTCTTC

abundance: once
d_gene: .
j_gene: TRBJ1-2
v_gene: TRBV12-3/TRBV12-4
CDR3aa: CASRDSYGYTF
CDR3nt: TGTGCCAGCCGAGACAGCTATGGCTACACCTTC

abundance: .
d_gene: .
j_gene: TRBJ2-5
v_gene: TRBV19
CDR3aa: CASSIDTQEETQYF
CDR3nt: TGTGCCAGTAGTATAGACACCCAGGAAGAGACCCAGTACTTC

abundance: .
d_gene: .
j_gene: TRBJ1-5
v_gene: TRBV18
CDR3aa: CASSGYSNQPQHF
CDR3nt: TGTGCCAGCTCCGGGTATAGCAATCAGCCCCAGCATTTT

abundance: once
d_gene: TRBD1
j_gene: TRBJ1-5
v_gene: TRBV28
CDR3aa: CASSPGTGFSNQPQHF
CDR3nt: TGTGCCAGCAGCCCAGGGACAGGCTTTAGCAATCAGCCCCAGCATTTT

abundance: .
d_gene: .
j_gene: TRBJ1-2
v_gene: TRBV2
CDR3aa: CASSGLGSRDYGYTF
CDR3nt: TGTGCCAGCAGTGGTTTAGGATCGCGGGACTATGGCTACACCTTC

abundance: .
d_gene: .
j_gene: TRBJ2-1
v_gene: TRBV27
CDR3aa: CASSFLNEQFF
CDR3nt: TGTGCCAGCAGTTTTCTGAATGAGCAGTTCTTC

abundance: .
d_gene: TRBD2
j_gene: TRBJ2-7
v_gene: TRBV25-1
CDR3aa: CASSDSSGRPREQYF
CDR3nt: TGTGCCAGCAGTGACTCTAGCGGGAGGCCCAGGGAGCAGTACTTC

abundance: .
d_gene: TRBD2
j_gene: TRBJ2-7
v_gene: TRBV10-2
CDR3aa: CASRGGRGYEQYF
CDR3nt: TGCGCCAGCAGGGGCGGGAGGGGATACGAGCAGTACTTC

abundance: .
d_gene: TRBD1
j_gene: TRBJ1-3
v_gene: TRBV13
CDR3aa: CASGRQGDPTGNTIYF
CDR3nt: TGTGCCAGTGGTAGACAGGGGGACCCTACTGGAAACACCATATATTTT

abundance: .
d_gene: .
j_gene: TRBJ1-2
v_gene: TRBV5-4
CDR3aa: CASNSPALGVTF
CDR3nt: TGTGCCAGCAACTCTCCGGCTTTGGGGGTCACCTTC

abundance: .
d_gene: .
j_gene: TRBJ1-1
v_gene: TRBV5-8
CDR3aa: CASSLGMGNTEAFF
CDR3nt: TGTGCCAGCAGCTTGGGTATGGGGAACACTGAAGCTTTCTTT

abundance: .
d_gene: TRBD1
j_gene: TRBJ2-1
v_gene: TRBV7-2
CDR3aa: CASSPQGKEQFF
CDR3nt: TGTGCCAGCAGCCCACAGGGGAAAGAGCAGTTCTTC

abundance: .
d_gene: .
j_gene: TRBJ2-3
v_gene: TRBV9
CDR3aa: CASSVEGEGLVGSTDTQYF
CDR3nt: TGTGCCAGCAGCGTAGAGGGCGAGGGGCTCGTCGGAAGCACAGATACGCAGTATTTT

abundance: .
d_gene: .
j_gene: TRBJ1-1
v_gene: TRBV6-2/TRBV6-3
CDR3aa: CASSYVEDTEAFF
CDR3nt: TGTGCCAGCAGTTACGTCGAGGACACTGAAGCTTTCTTT

abundance: .
d_gene: TRBD1
j_gene: TRBJ1-1
v_gene: TRBV29-1
CDR3aa: CSARGQSMNTEAFF
CDR3nt: TGCAGCGCCAGGGGACAGTCCATGAACACTGAAGCTTTCTTT

abundance: .
d_gene: TRBD1
j_gene: TRBJ1-2
v_gene: TRBV9
CDR3aa: CASSKGEGATYGYTF
CDR3nt: TGTGCCAGCAGCAAGGGTGAGGGGGCGACCTATGGCTACACCTTC

abundance: .
d_gene: .
j_gene: TRBJ2-2
v_gene: TRBV9
CDR3aa: CASSSGTGELFF
CDR3nt: TGTGCCAGCAGTTCCGGGACAGGGGAGCTGTTTTTT

abundance: .
d_gene: TRBD1
j_gene: TRBJ2-3
v_gene: TRBV6-2/TRBV6-3
CDR3aa: CASSPPNDRVFTDTQYF
CDR3nt: TGTGCCAGCAGTCCCCCGAATGACAGGGTTTTCACAGATACGCAGTATTTT

abundance: .
d_gene: .
j_gene: TRBJ1-3
v_gene: TRBV18
CDR3aa: CASSPSTTGSTIYF
CDR3nt: TGTGCCAGCTCACCATCGACAACAGGGAGCACCATATATTTT

abundance: .
d_gene: .
j_gene: TRBJ1-1
v_gene: TRBV19
CDR3aa: CAIQDQRNTEAFF
CDR3nt: TGTGCCATACAGGACCAGAGGAACACTGAAGCTTTCTTT

abundance: .
d_gene: .
j_gene: TRBJ2-7
v_gene: TRBV13
CDR3aa: CASSPFEAKKQYF
CDR3nt: TGTGCCAGCAGCCCCTTTGAAGCTAAGAAGCAGTACTTC

abundance: .
d_gene: .
j_gene: TRBJ1-2
v_gene: TRBV3-1/TRBV3-2
CDR3aa: CASSQGFLVADPYGYTF
CDR3nt: TGTGCCAGCAGCCAAGGTTTCCTAGTGGCAGACCCCTATGGCTACACCTTC

abundance: .
d_gene: .
j_gene: TRBJ2-1
v_gene: TRBV18
CDR3aa: CASSPSSGRNEQFF
CDR3nt: TGTGCCAGCTCACCTTCCTCTGGGAGGAATGAGCAGTTCTTC

abundance: .
d_gene: .
j_gene: TRBJ1-1
v_gene: TRBV5-1
CDR3aa: CASSLEVGAQNTEAFF
CDR3nt: TGCGCCAGCAGCTTGGAGGTGGGGGCGCAGAACACTGAAGCTTTCTTT

abundance: .
d_gene: .
j_gene: TRBJ2-4
v_gene: TRBV7-2
CDR3aa: CASSLRAGLHIQYF
CDR3nt: TGTGCCAGCAGCTTACGGGCAGGACTACACATTCAGTACTTC

abundance: .
d_gene: TRBD1
j_gene: TRBJ1-2
v_gene: TRBV18
CDR3aa: CASSLNRDRRRANYGYTF
CDR3nt: TGTGCCAGCTCACTGAACCGGGACAGGAGAAGAGCTAACTATGGCTACACCTTC

abundance: .
d_gene: .
j_gene: TRBJ1-5
v_gene: TRBV18
CDR3aa: CASSPGDQPQHF
CDR3nt: TGTGCCAGCTCACCAGGGGATCAGCCCCAGCATTTT

abundance: once
d_gene: TRBD1
j_gene: TRBJ2-7
v_gene: TRBV14
CDR3aa: CASSQAFGRGPGEQYF
CDR3nt: TGTGCCAGCAGCCAAGCCTTCGGCAGGGGGCCGGGGGAGCAGTACTTC

abundance: .
d_gene: TRBD1
j_gene: TRBJ1-2
v_gene: TRBV5-4
CDR3aa: CASSPTGTVVGGYTF
CDR3nt: TGTGCCAGCAGCCCGACAGGGACCGTGGTTGGAGGCTACACCTTC

abundance: few
d_gene: .
j_gene: TRBJ1-4
v_gene: TRBV19
CDR3aa: CASRTLGRANEKLFF
CDR3nt: TGTGCCAGTAGGACGTTAGGACGGGCTAATGAAAAACTGTTTTTT

abundance: .
d_gene: TRBD2
j_gene: TRBJ2-5
v_gene: TRBV5-4
CDR3aa: CASSPRPLAAQETQYF
CDR3nt: TGTGCCAGCAGTCCTCGCCCACTAGCGGCACAAGAGACCCAGTACTTC

abundance: .
d_gene: .
j_gene: TRBJ1-5
v_gene: TRBV10-3
CDR3aa: CAISDSGRSNQPQHF
CDR3nt: TGTGCCATCAGTGACAGTGGGAGGAGCAATCAGCCCCAGCATTTT

abundance: .
d_gene: TRBD2
j_gene: TRBJ2-7
v_gene: TRBV6-2/TRBV6-3
CDR3aa: CASSYRTSGNMGEQYF
CDR3nt: TGTGCCAGCAGTTACCGGACTAGCGGGAATATGGGGGAGCAGTACTTC